The entry that follows covers one T cell receptor beta chain sequence. Per the original data handling: Estimates of nucleated cell counts were drawn from the amplification of reference gene primers. Some clones are missing from TCRdb's copy, which holds only in-frame ones; the method was immunoSEQ multiplex PCR. The D gene and trimming were derived from the DNA, and the V and J assignments and clone size from that table. The sample shows about 180,000 clones, around 83% of them seen only once. The CDR3 extends over 11 amino acids. The V gene's germline CDR1 is SQVTM and CDR2 ANQGSEA. With 4 bases removed from V and 1 base from J, the gap between germline ends came to 3 bases. These data belong to a study of blood T cell repertoires in COVID-19. Study as a whole: Acute-phase and convalescent COVID-19 samples originated in the United States, Italy and Spain. Sample material is recorded as cDNA or gDNA derived from T cells, B-cell-depleted T cells, or PBMCs.

The clonotype was recovered from a woman in her thirties with active or convalescent COVID-19. The gene calls are TRBV29-1 and TRBJ2-3; D gene unclear. The sample was peripheral blood. The CDR3 sequence: CSVAGTDTQYF. CDR3 in DNA: TGCAGCGTTGCGGGCACAGATACGCAGTATTTT.